This T cell receptor (beta chain) was captured in a study of response to subunit inactivated influenza vaccine. Study-wide points: Only a handful of new T cells, the authors suggested, are recruited with each seasonal influenza vaccination.

Between the trimmed V and J ends, which lost 4 bases and 0 bases, there was a span of 11 bases. This CDR3 has 15 amino acids. Looked up from germline, CDR1 is SNHLY and CDR2 is FYNNEI. This clonotype appeared many times. As yet, its antigen is unknown. TCRdb itself ran the RT-PCR reads through MiXCR, one entry per CDR3 protein. The sample contains 450,000 to 600,000 distinct CDR3 sequences, around 8% of which appear only once. V and J are TRBV2 and TRBJ2-3; D not certain. This material consisted of PBMCs from blood, taken less than 30 months after vaccination. The receptor's source is a man between 50 and 69 years old who received an inactivated influenza vaccine. CDR3 DNA: TGTGCCAGCAGTGGGGTTGCCTTTAGCACAGATACGCAGTATTTT. It is translated as CASSGVAFSTDTQYF.